A single sample gave rise to the 22 T cell receptor beta chains below, sequenced in a study of radiotherapy plus CTLA-4 blockade in lung cancer. The data were produced by immunoSEQ multiplex PCR, yet TCRdb's version contains in-frame clones alone and is incomplete. There are more than 9,500 clones in the sample; around 84% occur only once, and about 29% lies in the top ten. Specimen: peripheral blood, collected from a patient treated with radiotherapy plus ipilimumab. These receptors were obtained from a human donor with non-small cell lung cancer that progressed on radiotherapy plus ipilimumab.

The sample holds a few counts of this clone. The chain has TRBV7-9 and TRBJ2-7, with TRBD2 as a possible D gene (5 bases). V lost 1 base and J 4 bases, leaving 8 bases between the germline ends. CDR1 and CDR2 (germline): SEHNR, FQNEAQ (reference sequence). The length of the CDR3 is 13 residues. The CDR3 DNA reads TGTGCCAGCAGCTTAGGGGGAGAGTACGAGCAGTACTTC. Protein product: CASSLGGEYEQYF.

The CDR3 DNA sequence: TGTGCCAGCAAGACAGGGGTTATAGATACGCAGTATTTT. This encodes CASKTGVIDTQYF. This chain links TRBV11-2 with TRBJ2-3; 8 bases map to TRBD1. CDR1 and CDR2 (germline): SGHAT, FQNNGV. V lost 7 bases and J lost 5; bases outside the gene matches: 5. CDR3 length: 13 residues.

The genes are TRBV9 and TRBJ1-2; 11 nucleotides align to TRBD1. V was clipped by 0 bases and J by 5 bases; unmatched bases: 6. This CDR3 has 16 residues. Germline-derived CDR1 and CDR2 are SGDLS and YYNGEE. The CDR3 sequence: CASSVGGQGDAYGYTF. The CDR3 DNA sequence: TGTGCCAGCAGCGTAGGGGGACAGGGGGATGCTTATGGCTACACCTTC.

The chain is built from TRBV2 and TRBJ1-4; D is uncertain. The CDR3 sequence is 13 residues long. Between the trimmed V and J ends, which lost 1 base and 9 bases, there was a span of 9 bases. Per germline, CDR1 SNHLY and CDR2 FYNNEI. The chain's CDR3 is CASSEGARKKLFF. The CDR3 nucleotides read TGTGCCAGCAGTGAAGGAGCACGGAAAAAACTGTTTTTT.

The CDR3 coding sequence is TGTGCCAGCAGTTCTAGGACAGGGTCAACTAATGAAAAACTGTTTTTT. Encoded protein: CASSSRTGSTNEKLFF. This chain connects TRBV27 to TRBJ1-4; 8 bases match TRBD1. Germline-derived CDR1 and CDR2 are MNHEY and SMNVEV (reference sequence). V gave up 4 bases and J gave up 0 bases; unmatched junction bases: 4. The CDR3 runs to 16 residues.

This clone turned up a few times. The rearrangement links TRBV5-1 to TRBJ1-2, with TRBD1 matching 7 bases. Germline CDR1 and CDR2: SGHRS and YFSETQ. The CDR3 has 14 residues. With V trimmed by 5 bases and J by 6 bases, 10 bases remained unmatched. CDR3 loop: CASSMLGQFDGYTF. CDR3 in DNA: TGCGCCAGCAGTATGCTGGGACAGTTCGATGGCTACACCTTC.

The chain employs TRBV6-9 and TRBJ1-6, with 9 bases aligning to TRBD1. V was pared by 4 bases and J by 5 bases, with 3 bases of the junction left unmatched. The CDR3 has 15 residues. From germline, CDR1 is MNHGY and CDR2 SVAAGI. CDR3 loop: CASSLRDRDNSPLHF. The CDR3 bases are TGTGCCAGCAGTTTACGGGACAGGGATAATTCACCCCTCCACTTT.

Written as DNA, the CDR3 is TGTGCCAGCAGTGCCATGACCCTCCTCACAGATACGCAGTATTTT. Translation: CASSAMTLLTDTQYF. This chain uses TRBV27 with TRBJ2-3; D remains ambiguous. V was shortened by 5 bases and J by 2 bases, with 14 bases between the two germline ends. The CDR3 spans 15 residues. The germline gives CDR1 MNHEY, CDR2 SMNVEV (reference sequence).

V gene TRBV18 combines with J gene TRBJ2-5; D remains ambiguous. This CDR3 is 12 amino acids long. The V gene's germline CDR1 is KGHSH and CDR2 LQKENI. V gave up 6 bases and J gave up 5 bases, with 10 bases separating them. The CDR3, as DNA: TGTGCCAGCTCCCCCAGCACGGAGACCCAGTACTTC. The encoded protein is CASSPSTETQYF.

In DNA, the CDR3 is TGCGCCAGCAGCTTGCCTCAACACAGGGCCGGGGAGCTGTTTTTT. Translated: CASSLPQHRAGELFF. The rearrangement links TRBV5-1 to TRBJ2-2, with D possibly being TRBD1 (6 bases). The CDR3 has 15 residues. The germline V and J ends were trimmed by 1 base and 6 bases, with 13 bases remaining between them. In germline, CDR1 is SGHRS, CDR2 YFSETQ. Using reference TRBV5-1 and TRBJ2-2 for the parts outside the CDR3, the full variable domain is KAGVTQTPRYLIKTRGQQVTLSCSPISGHRSVSWYQQTPGQGLQFLFEYFSETQRNKGNFPGRFSGRQFSNSRSEMNVSTLELGDSALYLCASSLPQHRAGELFFGEGSRLTVL.

This clone has just one count. The chain recombines TRBV21-1 with TRBJ2-5; the table's D call, TRBD2, has no DNA check behind it. TRBV21-1 is a pseudogene. The CDR3 runs to 14 residues. The CDR3 spells CASSTRLARETQYF. In DNA form, the CDR3 reads TGTGCCAGCAGCACCCGACTAGCTAGAGAGACCCAGTACTTC.

The rearrangement links TRBV5-1 to TRBJ2-3, with D perhaps matching TRBD2 (6 bases). The V end was cut by 4 bases, the J end by 0 bases, with 12 bases between. CDR3 size: 15 residues. Germline lookup yields CDR1 SGHRS and CDR2 YFSETQ. This CDR3 reads CASSLEGQSTDTQYF. The CDR3 coding sequence is TGCGCCAGCAGCCTGGAGGGCCAAAGCACAGATACGCAGTATTTT.

This clone was seen just once. The chain is built from TRBV27 and TRBJ1-2, with a possible D match to TRBD1 (5 bases). CDR3 length: 13 residues. V was cut by 5 bases and J by 2 bases, with 9 bases left in between. Germline CDR1 reads MNHEY; CDR2 reads SMNVEV (reference sequence). CDR3 nucleotide sequence: TGTGCCAGCAGTCGGGACGGGAACTATGGCTACACCTTC. It is translated as CASSRDGNYGYTF.

This chain joins TRBV5-1 and TRBJ2-5, with 8 nucleotides matching TRBD1. Germline V CDR1 and CDR2: SGHRS, YFSETQ. The V and J ends lost 4 bases and 4 bases, in that order; junction bases with no gene match: 12. The CDR3 extends over 16 amino acids. The CDR3 DNA sequence: TGCGCCAGCAGCCTAGGACAGGGCGGTCGGGGAGAGACCCAGTACTTC. This translates into CASSLGQGGRGETQYF.

This rearrangement joins TRBV7-3 to TRBJ1-5; 7 bases align to TRBD1. The CDR3 loop spans 17 amino acids. With V trimmed by 3 bases and J by 0 bases, 8 bases remained unmatched. CDR1 SGHTA and CDR2 FQGTGA come from the germline V gene. The CDR3 region is CASSFQDRVYSNQPQHF. The CDR3 DNA reads TGTGCCAGCAGCTTCCAAGACAGGGTGTATAGCAATCAGCCCCAGCATTTT. Complete variable domain (other parts from reference TRBV7-3 and TRBJ1-5): GAGVSQTPSNKVTEKGKYVELRCDPISGHTALYWYRQSLGQGPEFLIYFQGTGAADDSGLPNDRFFAVRPEGSVSTLKIQRTERGDSAVYLCASSFQDRVYSNQPQHFGDGTRLSIL.

This CDR3 reads CASSVGSDRSYGYTF. The DNA for the CDR3 is TGTGCCAGCAGCGTAGGGTCGGACAGGAGCTATGGCTACACCTTC. This sequence joins TRBV9 and TRBJ1-2; TRBD1 agrees at 7 bases. V lost 0 bases to trimming and J lost 4 bases; unmatched junction nucleotides: 6. The CDR3 totals 15 residues. Germline V gene lookup returns CDR1 SGDLS and CDR2 YYNGEE.

This clone was found a few times. This rearrangement joins TRBV14 to TRBJ1-4; unclear D gene. Germline V gene data show CDR1 as SGHDN and CDR2 as FVKESK. V lost 2 bases, J lost 6 bases, and 10 bases lay in between. This CDR3 region has 14 residues. CDR3 sequence reads: CASSQNSLDEKLFF. The DNA of the CDR3 is TGTGCCAGCAGCCAAAACAGTTTGGATGAAAAACTGTTTTTT.

The chain links TRBV6-1 to TRBJ1-1, with D unresolved. The V end was cut by 6 bases, the J end by 1 base, with 9 bases between. The CDR3 consists of 13 residues. CDR1 MNHNS and CDR2 SASEGT come from the germline V gene. Here the CDR3 DNA reads TGTGCCAGCAGGCGACACGGGAACACTGAAGCTTTCTTT. It yields the protein CASRRHGNTEAFF.

The chain couples TRBV10-2 to TRBJ2-3; TRBD2 agrees at 8 bases. Per germline, CDR1 WSHSY and CDR2 SAAADI. The CDR3 has 15 amino acids. V lost 2 bases to trimming and J lost 0 bases; unmatched junction nucleotides: 1. Here the CDR3 reads CASSESGGSTDTQYF. The CDR3 region has the DNA TGCGCCAGCAGTGAGAGCGGGGGAAGCACAGATACGCAGTATTTT.

The genes are TRBV4-2 and TRBJ2-2; TRBD2 aligns across 8 bases. V dropped 2 bases and J dropped 2; count of bases not matched to a gene: 4. The CDR3 runs 16 residues. Germline V gene sequence: CDR1 LGHNA, CDR2 YNFKEQ. Here the CDR3 reads CASSQHSGENTGELFF. The CDR3 coding sequence is TGTGCCAGCAGCCAACATAGCGGGGAAAACACCGGGGAGCTGTTTTTT.

This chain connects TRBV5-1 to TRBJ2-5; D not resolved. This CDR3 region has 14 residues. Per germline, CDR1 SGHRS and CDR2 YFSETQ. Trimming took off 4 bases at V and 4 bases at J, with 14 bases between the two ends. The CDR3 loop is CASSNLVKGETQYF. The CDR3 region has the DNA TGCGCCAGCAGCAACTTGGTAAAGGGAGAGACCCAGTACTTC.

The chain links TRBV4-3 to TRBJ2-5, with 12 nucleotides matching TRBD2. Trimming removed 5 bases from V and 5 bases from J; junction bases left unmatched: 3. The CDR3 extends over 14 amino acids. Germline V gene lookup returns CDR1 LGHNA and CDR2 YSLEER. This CDR3 is CASSGGTSGETQYF. CDR3 in DNA: TGCGCCAGCAGCGGCGGGACTAGCGGGGAGACCCAGTACTTC.